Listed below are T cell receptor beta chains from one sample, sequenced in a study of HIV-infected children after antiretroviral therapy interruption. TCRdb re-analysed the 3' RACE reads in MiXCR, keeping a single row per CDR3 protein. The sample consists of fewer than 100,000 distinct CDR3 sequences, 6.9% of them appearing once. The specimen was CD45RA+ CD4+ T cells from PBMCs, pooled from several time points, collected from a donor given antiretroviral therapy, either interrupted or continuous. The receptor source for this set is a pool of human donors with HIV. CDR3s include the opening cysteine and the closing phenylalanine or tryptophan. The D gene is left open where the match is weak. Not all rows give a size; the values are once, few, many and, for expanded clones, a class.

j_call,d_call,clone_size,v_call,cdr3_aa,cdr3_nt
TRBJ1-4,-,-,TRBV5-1,CASTDGFEEKLFF,TGCGCCAGCACTGACGGGTTTGAGGAAAAACTGTTTTTT
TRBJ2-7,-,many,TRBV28,CASSLDGPYEQYF,TGTGCCAGCAGTTTGGACGGGCCCTACGAGCAGTACTTC
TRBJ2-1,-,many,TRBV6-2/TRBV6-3,CASSSYSDKQFF,TGTGCCAGCAGTTCGTATTCGGACAAGCAGTTCTTC
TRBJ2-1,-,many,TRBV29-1,CSIGGHNEQFF,TGCAGCATTGGGGGTCACAATGAGCAGTTCTTC
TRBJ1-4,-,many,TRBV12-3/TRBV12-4,CASSLRRGNEKLFF,TGTGCCAGCAGTTTGAGGAGGGGGAATGAAAAACTGTTTTTT
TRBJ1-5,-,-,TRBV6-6,CASSYSGTGGVNQPQHF,TGTGCCAGCAGTTACTCGGGGACCGGGGGGGTCAATCAGCCCCAGCATTTT
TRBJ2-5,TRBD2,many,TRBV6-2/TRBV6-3,CASSYSGGTQKTQYF,TGTGCCAGCAGCTACAGCGGGGGGACCCAAAAGACCCAGTACTTC
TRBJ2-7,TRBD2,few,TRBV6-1,CASSRSREGYEQYF,TGTGCCAGCAGTAGATCCAGGGAGGGCTACGAGCAGTACTTC
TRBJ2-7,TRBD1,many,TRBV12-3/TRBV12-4,CASFHGGTGGEQYF,TGTGCCAGTTTCCACGGGGGGACAGGGGGCGAGCAGTACTTC
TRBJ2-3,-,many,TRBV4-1,CASSQPRRGRTDTQYF,TGCGCCAGCAGCCAACCAAGGCGGGGTAGGACAGATACGCAGTATTTT
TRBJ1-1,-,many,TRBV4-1,CASSQAGGQPNTEAFF,TGCGCCAGCAGCCAAGCGGGAGGACAGCCAAACACTGAAGCTTTCTTT
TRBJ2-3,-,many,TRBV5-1,CASSPLGQGDTQYF,TGCGCCAGCAGCCCCCTAGGTCAGGGGGATACGCAGTATTTT
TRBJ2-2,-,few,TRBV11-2,CASSARKTTNTGELFF,TGTGCCAGCAGCGCCCGCAAAACTACGAACACCGGGGAGCTGTTTTTT
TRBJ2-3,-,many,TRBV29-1,CSVEVRSGGYGSTDTQYF,TGCAGCGTTGAAGTGAGATCCGGAGGCTACGGGAGCACAGATACGCAGTATTTT
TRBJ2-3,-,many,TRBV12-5,CASGSEQGVRSDTQYF,TGTGCTAGTGGTTCGGAACAGGGTGTCAGGTCAGATACGCAGTATTTT
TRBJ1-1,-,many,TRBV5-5,CASSETTVPTEAFF,TGTGCCAGCAGCGAAACGACAGTCCCCACTGAAGCTTTCTTT